The sequence of this TCR beta chain was determined in a study of shared clonotypes between healthy human individuals. Study-wide background: For every donor, three CD4 naive, three CD4 memory, two CD8 naive and one CD8 memory plates were used.

In the naive CD8 group, cells lacked CD45RO and were positively selected for CCR7, so terminally differentiated effector memory CD45RA+ cells were left out. Donors had no recently reported acute infections or vaccinations and were HIV-negative. Nashville, Tennessee was home to all donors, each a Caucasian adult. About this clone: The target antigen is unknown.

Clones were read by immunoSEQ multiplex PCR, and TCRdb kept only the in-frame ones, dropping some. In the table there are 560,000 or so clones, approximately 96% of which are singletons. Germline V gives CDR1 SGHAT, CDR2 FQNNGV. The ends were cut back, 2 bases at V and 1 base at J, with 6 bases in the middle. This CDR3 comprises 14 residues. The study's findings and limits: Limitation of the genetic and exposure-history diversity represented came from the few donors.

This receptor was identified in a woman between 25 and 40 years old in good health. This chain connects TRBV11-2 to TRBJ2-1; D gene uncertain. Input material: naive CD8+ T cells sorted from blood. CDR3 nucleotides: TGTGCCAGCAGCTTACCCGGATCCTACAATGAGCAGTTCTTC. Protein: CASSLPGSYNEQFF.